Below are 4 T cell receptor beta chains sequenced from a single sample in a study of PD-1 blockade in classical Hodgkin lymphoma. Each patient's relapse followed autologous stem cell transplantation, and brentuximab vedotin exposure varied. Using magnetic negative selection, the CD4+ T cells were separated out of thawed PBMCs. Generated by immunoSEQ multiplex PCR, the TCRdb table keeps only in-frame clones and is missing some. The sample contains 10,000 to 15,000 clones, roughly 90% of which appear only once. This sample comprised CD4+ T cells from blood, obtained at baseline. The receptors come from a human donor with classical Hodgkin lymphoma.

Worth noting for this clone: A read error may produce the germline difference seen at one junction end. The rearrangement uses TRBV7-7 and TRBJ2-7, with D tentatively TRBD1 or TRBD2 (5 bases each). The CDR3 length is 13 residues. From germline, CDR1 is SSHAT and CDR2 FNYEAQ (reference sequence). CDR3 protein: CASSLEGSGEQYF. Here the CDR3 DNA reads TGTGCTAGCAGCTTAGAGGGGTCCGGCGAGCAGTACTTC.

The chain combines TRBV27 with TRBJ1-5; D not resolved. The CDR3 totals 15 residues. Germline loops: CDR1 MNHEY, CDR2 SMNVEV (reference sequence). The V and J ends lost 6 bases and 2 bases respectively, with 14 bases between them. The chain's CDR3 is CASSEKYGGNQPQHF. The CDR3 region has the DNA TGTGCCAGCAGCGAAAAGTATGGCGGCAATCAGCCCCAGCATTTT.

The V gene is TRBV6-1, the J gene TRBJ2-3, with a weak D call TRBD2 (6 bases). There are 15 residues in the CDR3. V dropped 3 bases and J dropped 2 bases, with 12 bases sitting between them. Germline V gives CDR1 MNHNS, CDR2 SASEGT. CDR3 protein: CASSELAIDTDTQYF. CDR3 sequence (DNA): TGTGCCAGCAGTGAGCTAGCGATAGACACAGATACGCAGTATTTT.

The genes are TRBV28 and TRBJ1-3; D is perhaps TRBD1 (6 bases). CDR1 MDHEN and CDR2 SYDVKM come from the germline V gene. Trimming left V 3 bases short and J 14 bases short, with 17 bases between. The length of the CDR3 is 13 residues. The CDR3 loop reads CASSFYRAPQLYF. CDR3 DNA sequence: TGTGCCAGCAGTTTCTACAGGGCGCCCCAGTTATATTTT.